The clone carrying this TCR beta chain was found a few times. What it recognizes is unknown. The ends lost 6 bases at V and 6 bases at J; junction bases unmatched: 6. The CDR3 covers 14 residues. The sample is drawn from a study of response to subunit inactivated influenza vaccine. Study-wide findings and caveats: Few additional T cells are recruited per seasonal influenza vaccination, authors suggested.

Using its own MiXCR run on the RT-PCR reads, TCRdb lists one record per CDR3 protein. Counted here are 500,000 or so distinct CDR3 sequences, 10% to 11% occurring once; the ten biggest clones make up 10% to 15%. This receptor was identified in a man aged 50 to 59 who received an inactivated influenza vaccine. The chain combines TRBV12-3 or TRBV12-4 with TRBJ1-5; 9 bases are a match to TRBD1. The source material was PBMCs from blood, sampled roughly 6 weeks after vaccination. The CDR3 DNA follows: TGTGCCAGCAGATTACAGGGGGCGGGTCAGCCCCAGCATTTT. Protein sequence: CASRLQGAGQPQHF.